Reported below is one T cell receptor beta chain. Source study methods: The authors estimated nucleated cell counts from reference gene primer amplification. Method: immunoSEQ multiplex PCR; TCRdb's copy keeps in-frame clones and lacks some. V and J calls and clone size are as listed in that table; D and trimming were resolved from the DNA. The sample contains about 180,000 clones, approximately 85% of which appear only once. This sample stems from a study of blood T cell repertoires in COVID-19. Across the study: Acute and convalescent COVID-19 samples came from the United States, Italy and Spain. PBMCs, B-cell-depleted T cells, or T cells provided the cDNA or gDNA that made up the material.

Per germline, CDR1 SEHNR and CDR2 FQNEAQ (reference sequence). The CDR3 consists of 15 residues. Trimming shortened V by 4 bases and J by 2 bases, and 13 bases separated the two germline ends. V usage is TRBV7-9 and J usage is TRBJ2-3; a weak D match, TRBD2 (7 bases). The sequence was collected from a human donor with active or convalescent COVID-19. The donor label of this sample is uncertain. Sequenced: peripheral blood. The CDR3 region is CASSWGGQYTDTQYF. The CDR3 DNA reads as TGTGCCAGCAGCTGGGGGGGGCAATACACAGATACGCAGTATTTT.